These 19 T cell receptor beta chains originate from one sample sequenced in a study of blood T cell repertoires in COVID-19. Method: immunoSEQ multiplex PCR; TCRdb's copy keeps in-frame clones and lacks some. The sample lists more than 45,000 clones; approximately 85% were seen once. Sequencing was done on a sample of peripheral blood. These receptors all stem from a human donor in a cohort sampled during active COVID-19.

The V gene is TRBV5-6, the J gene TRBJ1-3; D uncertain. The V end lost 2 bases, the J end lost 0 bases, and 6 bases lay between the germline ends. This CDR3 has 14 amino acids. Per the germline V gene, CDR1 is SGHDT and CDR2 is YYEEEE. Here the CDR3 reads CASSFPGSGNTIYF. CDR3 coding DNA: TGTGCCAGCAGCTTCCCAGGCTCTGGAAACACCATATATTTT.

V usage is TRBV19 and J usage is TRBJ1-4, with D uncertain. The CDR3 extends over 12 amino acids. Germline CDR1 is LNHDA and CDR2 is SQIVND (reference sequence). Trimming stripped 5 bases from V and 3 bases from J, with 4 bases between. CDR3 in amino acids: CASSAANEKLFF. The CDR3 region has the DNA TGTGCCAGTAGTGCAGCTAATGAAAAACTGTTTTTT.

The J gene is TRBJ1-2, the V gene TRBV6-2 or TRBV6-3; 8 bases align to TRBD1. V was clipped by 5 bases and J by 8 bases; unmatched bases: 13. CDR1 is MNHEY and CDR2 is SVGEGT in the germline V gene. This CDR3 has 15 residues. DNA for the CDR3: TGTGCCAGCAGTCTCGGACAGGGAGGGTGGAGAGGCTACACCTTC. This encodes CASSLGQGGWRGYTF.

This clone was seen only a few times. The chain is built from TRBV7-9 and TRBJ1-5; 7 positions agree with TRBD1. The CDR3 covers 17 residues. Unmatched junction bases numbered 5, after V lost 0 bases and J lost 0 bases. Germline CDR1 SEHNR, CDR2 FQNEAQ (reference sequence). CDR3: CASSLARDSYSNQPQHF. The CDR3, as DNA: TGTGCCAGCAGCTTAGCTAGGGACAGCTATAGCAATCAGCCCCAGCATTTT. The full variable domain, in which reference TRBV7-9 and TRBJ1-5 provide the parts outside the CDR3, is DTGVSQNPRHKITKRGQNVTFRCDPISEHNRLYWYRQTLGQGPEFLTYFQNEAQLEKSRLLSDRFSAERPKGSFSTLEIQRTEQGDSAMYLCASSLARDSYSNQPQHFGDGTRLSIL.

This chain uses TRBV5-1 with TRBJ2-3; 8 bases agree with TRBD2. The CDR3 totals 14 residues. The V and J ends lost 5 bases and 1 base, in that order; junction bases with no gene match: 3. Germline assignment: CDR1 SGHRS and CDR2 YFSETQ. CDR3 sequence reads: CASRETSGTDTQYF. The CDR3 DNA reads as TGCGCCAGCAGGGAGACTAGCGGCACAGATACGCAGTATTTT.

The rearrangement joins TRBV6-5 to TRBJ1-3, with 7 bases that match TRBD1. Germline CDR1 MNHEY, CDR2 SVGAGI. V was clipped by 6 bases and J by 0 bases; unmatched bases: 2. The CDR3 consists of 14 residues. The CDR3, as DNA: TGTGCCAGCAGAAGGGACAGCTCTGGAAACACCATATATTTT. Translation: CASRRDSSGNTIYF.

The chain carries TRBV7-6 and TRBJ2-5, with D possibly matching TRBD2 (6 bases). Germline CDR1 reads SGHVS; CDR2 reads FNYEAQ. Trimming stripped 5 bases from V and 0 bases from J, with 10 bases between. The CDR3 contains 14 residues. The chain's CDR3 is CASSPGTHQETQYF. The CDR3 DNA reads as TGTGCCAGCAGCCCGGGGACTCACCAAGAGACCCAGTACTTC.

For the CDR3, the DNA is TGTGCCAGCAGTTATCCTCCCGGCGGGACGGGTGATGAGCAGTTCTTC. Its protein product is CASSYPPGGTGDEQFF. The chain uses TRBV7-6 and TRBJ2-1; D possibly corresponds to TRBD2 (6 bases). The CDR3 loop spans 16 amino acids. CDR1 is SGHVS, CDR2 FNYEAQ, per germline. The ends were cut back, 6 bases at V and 8 bases at J, with 23 bases in the middle.

This chain uses TRBV6-5 with TRBJ1-6; D is ambiguous. This CDR3 contains 14 residues. Germline V gives CDR1 MNHEY, CDR2 SVGAGI. V dropped 0 bases and J dropped 4 bases, with 4 bases sitting between them. The CDR3 spells CASSYSAYNSPLHF. The CDR3 region has the DNA TGTGCCAGCAGTTACTCAGCATATAATTCACCCCTCCACTTT.

CDR3 in amino acids: CASKTGGETEAFF. DNA of the CDR3: TGTGCCAGCAAGACAGGGGGCGAGACTGAAGCTTTCTTT. This chain uses TRBV12-3 or TRBV12-4 with TRBJ1-1; TRBD1 aligns across 10 bases. V dropped 7 bases and J dropped 5; count of bases not matched to a gene: 4. The CDR3 has 13 residues.

The chain has TRBV6-5 and TRBJ2-5; TRBD1 agrees at 11 bases. The V and J ends lost 4 bases and 4 bases, in that order; junction bases with no gene match: 8. The CDR3 runs to 16 residues. CDR1 and CDR2 (germline): MNHEY, SVGAGI. CDR3 nucleotides: TGTGCCAGCAGTTCTACGTGGACAGGGGGCGCAGAGACCCAGTACTTC. This encodes CASSSTWTGGAETQYF.

This clone was counted a few times. The chain has TRBV11-2 and TRBJ1-1; D not certain. V lost 7 bases and J 0 bases, leaving 12 bases between the germline ends. Per germline, CDR1 SGHAT and CDR2 FQNNGV. There are 14 residues in the CDR3. CDR3 sequence: CASTLGSLNTEAFF. Written as DNA, the CDR3 is TGTGCCAGCACCCTAGGGAGCTTGAACACTGAAGCTTTCTTT.

V is TRBV5-4 and J is TRBJ2-3; TRBD2 matches 11 bases. The CDR3 sequence is 16 residues long. Germline trimming cut 2 bases from V and 3 bases from J; bases unmatched to any gene: 5. CDR1 is SGHNT and CDR2 is YYREEE in the germline V gene (reference sequence). The CDR3 is CASSFRSGGATDTQYF. The CDR3 DNA sequence: TGTGCCAGCAGCTTTCGTAGCGGGGGGGCTACAGATACGCAGTATTTT. Full variable domain (missing parts from reference TRBV5-4 and TRBJ2-3): ETGVTQSPTHLIKTRGQQVTLRCSSQSGHNTVSWYQQALGQGPQFIFQYYREEENGRGNFPPRFSGLQFPNYSSELNVNALELDDSALYLCASSFRSGGATDTQYFGPGTRLTVL.

The gene calls are TRBV7-2 and TRBJ1-2; D is ambiguous. This CDR3 contains 13 residues. The germline gives CDR1 SGHTA, CDR2 FQGNSA. V dropped 7 bases and J dropped 6 bases, with 15 bases sitting between them. CDR3 in amino acids: CASKREGRHGYTF. The CDR3 DNA reads as TGTGCCAGCAAAAGGGAGGGAAGGCATGGCTACACCTTC.

V usage is TRBV5-1 and J usage is TRBJ2-1, with 8 positions matching TRBD1. Germline V gene sequence: CDR1 SGHRS, CDR2 YFSETQ. There are 15 residues in the CDR3. Trimming took 4 bases from V and 5 from J; bases not matched to a gene: 8. The CDR3 nucleotides read TGCGCCAGCAGCGAACTGACAGGGGAGGACAATGAGCAGTTCTTC. It yields the protein CASSELTGEDNEQFF.

V gene TRBV9 combines with J gene TRBJ1-1; 9 bases map to TRBD1. The CDR3 sequence is 16 residues long. The ends lost 1 base at V and 4 bases at J; junction bases unmatched: 8. Germline V lookup: CDR1 SGDLS, CDR2 YYNGEE. The CDR3 bases are TGTGCCAGCAGCGTATCCGGGACAGGGAAGGGCACTGAAGCTTTCTTT. Translated, it gives CASSVSGTGKGTEAFF.

In nucleotides, the CDR3 is TGTGCCAGCAGTCGGGACACCACAGATACGCAGTATTTT. Residues: CASSRDTTDTQYF. The rearrangement links TRBV28 to TRBJ2-3, with D perhaps matching TRBD1 (6 bases). CDR3 size: 13 residues. Trimming shortened V by 5 bases and J by 2 bases, and 8 bases separated the two germline ends. CDR1 and CDR2 from the germline V gene are MDHEN and SYDVKM. The full variable domain, completed using reference TRBV28 and TRBJ2-3, is DVKVTQSSRYLVKRTGEKVFLECVQDMDHENMFWYRQDPGLGLRLIYFSYDVKMKEKGDIPEGYSVSREKKERFSLILESASTNQTSMYLCASSRDTTDTQYFGPGTRLTVL.

The chain uses TRBV19 and TRBJ2-7; no reliable D call. This CDR3 is built from 15 residues. Germline V CDR1 and CDR2: LNHDA, SQIVND (reference sequence). V was pared by 0 bases and J by 2 bases, with 11 bases between. CDR3 bases: TGTGCCAGTAGTATAGACGGCGGTTTTACCTACGAGCAGTACTTC. Its translation is CASSIDGGFTYEQYF.

V usage is TRBV18 and J usage is TRBJ2-2, with 7 bases lining up with TRBD1. Germline trimming cut 4 bases from V and 5 bases from J; bases unmatched to any gene: 7. Per germline, CDR1 KGHSH and CDR2 LQKENI. The CDR3 has 15 amino acids. CDR3 sequence (DNA): TGTGCCAGCTCACGGGACAGCCTGTGGACCGGGGAGCTGTTTTTT. Residues: CASSRDSLWTGELFF.